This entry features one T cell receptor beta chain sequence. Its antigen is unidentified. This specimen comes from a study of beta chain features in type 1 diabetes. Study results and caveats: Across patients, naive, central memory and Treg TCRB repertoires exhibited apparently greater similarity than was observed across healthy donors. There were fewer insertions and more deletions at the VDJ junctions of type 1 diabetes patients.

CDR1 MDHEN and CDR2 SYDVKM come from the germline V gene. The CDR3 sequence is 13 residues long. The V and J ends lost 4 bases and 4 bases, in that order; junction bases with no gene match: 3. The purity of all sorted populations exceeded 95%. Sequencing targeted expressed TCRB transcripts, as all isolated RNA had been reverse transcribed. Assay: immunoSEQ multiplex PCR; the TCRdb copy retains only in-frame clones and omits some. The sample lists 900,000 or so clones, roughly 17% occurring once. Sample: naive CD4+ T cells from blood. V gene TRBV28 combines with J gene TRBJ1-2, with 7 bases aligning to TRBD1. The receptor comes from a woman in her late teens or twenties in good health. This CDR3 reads CASSSGQLYGYTF. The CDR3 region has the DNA TGTGCCAGCAGTTCGGGACAGCTCTATGGCTACACCTTC.